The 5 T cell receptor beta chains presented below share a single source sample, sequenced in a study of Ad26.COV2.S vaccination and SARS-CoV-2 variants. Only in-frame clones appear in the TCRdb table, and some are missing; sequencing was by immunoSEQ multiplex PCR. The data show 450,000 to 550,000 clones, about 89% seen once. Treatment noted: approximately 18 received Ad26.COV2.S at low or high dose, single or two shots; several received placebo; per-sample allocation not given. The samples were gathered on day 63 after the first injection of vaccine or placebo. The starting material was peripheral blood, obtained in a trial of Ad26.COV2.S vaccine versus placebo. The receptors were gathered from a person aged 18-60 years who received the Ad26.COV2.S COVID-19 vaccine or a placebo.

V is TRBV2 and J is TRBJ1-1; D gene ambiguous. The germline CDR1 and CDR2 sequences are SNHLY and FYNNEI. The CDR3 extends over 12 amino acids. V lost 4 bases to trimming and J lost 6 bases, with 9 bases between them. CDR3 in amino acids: CASSVSGPEAFF. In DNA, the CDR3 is TGTGCCAGCAGTGTCTCCGGGCCTGAAGCTTTCTTT.

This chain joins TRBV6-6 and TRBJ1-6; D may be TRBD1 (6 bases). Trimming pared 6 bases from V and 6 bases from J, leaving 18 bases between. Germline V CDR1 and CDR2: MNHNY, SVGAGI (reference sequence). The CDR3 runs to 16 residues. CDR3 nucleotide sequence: TGTGCCAGCAGACTACGAACAGACAGGCCTAATTCACCCCTCCACTTT. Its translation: CASRLRTDRPNSPLHF.

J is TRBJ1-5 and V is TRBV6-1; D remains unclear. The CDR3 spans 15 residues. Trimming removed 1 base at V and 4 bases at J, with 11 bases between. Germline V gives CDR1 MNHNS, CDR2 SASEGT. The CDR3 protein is CASSEDVGRNQPQHF. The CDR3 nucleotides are TGTGCCAGCAGTGAAGATGTAGGAAGAAATCAGCCCCAGCATTTT.

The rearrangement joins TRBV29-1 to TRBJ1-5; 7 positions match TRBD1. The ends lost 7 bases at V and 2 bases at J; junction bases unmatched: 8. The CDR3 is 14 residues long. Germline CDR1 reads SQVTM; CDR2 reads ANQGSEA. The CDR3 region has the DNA TGCAGCGCTACGACAGGGAGAGGCAATCAGCCCCAGCATTTT. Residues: CSATTGRGNQPQHF.

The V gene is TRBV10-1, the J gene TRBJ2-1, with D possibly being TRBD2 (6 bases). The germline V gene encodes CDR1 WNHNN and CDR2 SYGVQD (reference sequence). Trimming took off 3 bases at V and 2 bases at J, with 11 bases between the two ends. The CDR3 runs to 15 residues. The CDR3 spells CASSETGETYNEQFF. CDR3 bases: TGCGCCAGCAGTGAAACGGGAGAAACCTACAATGAGCAGTTCTTC.